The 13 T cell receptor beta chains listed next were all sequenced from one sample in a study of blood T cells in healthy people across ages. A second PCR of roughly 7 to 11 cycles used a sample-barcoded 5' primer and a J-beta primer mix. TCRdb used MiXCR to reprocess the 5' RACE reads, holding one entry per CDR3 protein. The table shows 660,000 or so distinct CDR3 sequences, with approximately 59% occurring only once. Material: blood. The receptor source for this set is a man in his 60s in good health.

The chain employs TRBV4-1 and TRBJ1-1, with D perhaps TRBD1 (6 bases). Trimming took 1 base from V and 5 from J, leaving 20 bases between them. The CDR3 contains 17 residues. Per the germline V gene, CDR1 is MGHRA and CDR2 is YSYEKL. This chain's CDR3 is CASSQVGRQKGGTEAFF. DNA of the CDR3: TGCGCCAGCAGCCAAGTAGGCCGGCAAAAGGGGGGAACTGAAGCTTTCTTT.

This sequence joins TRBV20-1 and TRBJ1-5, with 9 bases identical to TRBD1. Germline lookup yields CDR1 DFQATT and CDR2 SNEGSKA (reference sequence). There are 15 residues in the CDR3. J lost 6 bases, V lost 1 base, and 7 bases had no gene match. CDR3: CSARGGTGLGQPQHF. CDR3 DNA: TGCAGTGCTAGAGGGGGGACAGGGTTGGGTCAGCCCCAGCATTTT.

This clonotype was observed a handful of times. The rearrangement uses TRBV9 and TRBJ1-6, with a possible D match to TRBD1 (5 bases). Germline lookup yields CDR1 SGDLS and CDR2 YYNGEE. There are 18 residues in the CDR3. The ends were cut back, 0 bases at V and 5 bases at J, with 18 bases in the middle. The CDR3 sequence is CASSVGSIGEGDNSPLHF. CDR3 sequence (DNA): TGTGCCAGCAGCGTAGGGAGTATTGGGGAAGGGGATAATTCACCCCTCCACTTT.

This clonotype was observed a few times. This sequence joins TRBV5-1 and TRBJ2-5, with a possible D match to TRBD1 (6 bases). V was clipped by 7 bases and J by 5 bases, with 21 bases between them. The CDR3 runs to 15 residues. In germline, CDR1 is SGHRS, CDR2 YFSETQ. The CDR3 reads CASFRQPGAMETQYF. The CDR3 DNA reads TGCGCCAGCTTTCGCCAACCAGGGGCCATGGAGACCCAGTACTTC.

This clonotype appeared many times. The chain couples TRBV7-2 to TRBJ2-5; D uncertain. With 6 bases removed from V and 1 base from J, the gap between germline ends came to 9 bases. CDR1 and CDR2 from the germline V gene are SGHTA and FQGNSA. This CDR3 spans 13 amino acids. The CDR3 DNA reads TGTGCCAGCAGTTTTGGGCCCCAAGAGACCCAGTACTTC. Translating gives CASSFGPQETQYF.

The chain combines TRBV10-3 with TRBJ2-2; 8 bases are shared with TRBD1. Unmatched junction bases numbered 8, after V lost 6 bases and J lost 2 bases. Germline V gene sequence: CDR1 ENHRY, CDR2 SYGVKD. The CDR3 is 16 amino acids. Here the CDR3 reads CAIRAGQEANTGELFF. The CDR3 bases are TGTGCCATCAGGGCGGGACAGGAGGCCAACACCGGGGAGCTGTTTTTT.

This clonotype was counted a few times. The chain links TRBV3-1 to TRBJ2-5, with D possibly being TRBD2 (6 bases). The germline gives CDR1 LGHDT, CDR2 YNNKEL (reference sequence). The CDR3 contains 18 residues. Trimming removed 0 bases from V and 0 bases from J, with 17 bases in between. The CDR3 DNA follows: TGTGCCAGCAGCCAAGACCCACTTGGAGGGACGTACCAAGAGACCCAGTACTTC. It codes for CASSQDPLGGTYQETQYF.

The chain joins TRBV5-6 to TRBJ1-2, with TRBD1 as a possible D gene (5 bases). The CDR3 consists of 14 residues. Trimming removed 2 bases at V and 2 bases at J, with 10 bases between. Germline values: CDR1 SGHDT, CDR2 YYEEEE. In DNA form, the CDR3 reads TGTGCCAGCAGCTTCCAGGGTGTCAACTATGGCTACACCTTC. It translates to CASSFQGVNYGYTF.

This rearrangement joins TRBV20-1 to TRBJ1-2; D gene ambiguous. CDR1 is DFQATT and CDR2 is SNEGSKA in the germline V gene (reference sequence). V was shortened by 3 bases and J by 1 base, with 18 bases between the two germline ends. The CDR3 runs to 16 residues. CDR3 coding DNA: TGCAGTGCTAGGCGGCCCCCCGGCGGCCTTAACTATGGCTACACCTTC. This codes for CSARRPPGGLNYGYTF.

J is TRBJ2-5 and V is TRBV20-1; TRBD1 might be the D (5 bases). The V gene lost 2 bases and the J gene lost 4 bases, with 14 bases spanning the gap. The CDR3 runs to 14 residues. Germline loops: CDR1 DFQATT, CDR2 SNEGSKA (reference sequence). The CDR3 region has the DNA TGCAGTGCTAGAACCCAGGGAATTACAGAGACCCAGTACTTC. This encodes CSARTQGITETQYF.

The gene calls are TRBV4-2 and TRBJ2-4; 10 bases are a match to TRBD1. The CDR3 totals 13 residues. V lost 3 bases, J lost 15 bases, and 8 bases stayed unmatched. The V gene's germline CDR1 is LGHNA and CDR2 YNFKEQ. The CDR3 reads CASSHPMGDRGYF. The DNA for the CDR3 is TGTGCCAGCAGCCATCCCATGGGGGACAGGGGGTACTTC.

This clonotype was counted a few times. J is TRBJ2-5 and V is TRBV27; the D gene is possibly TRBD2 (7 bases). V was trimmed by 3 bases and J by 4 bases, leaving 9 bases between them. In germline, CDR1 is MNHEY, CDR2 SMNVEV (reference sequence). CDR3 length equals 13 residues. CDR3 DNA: TGTGCCAGCAGTTTCGGGGGGCCAGAGACCCAGTACTTC. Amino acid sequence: CASSFGGPETQYF.

The CDR3 is CASRKDRNTEAFF. DNA of the CDR3: TGTGCCAGCAGGAAGGACAGGAACACTGAAGCTTTCTTT. This chain uses TRBV2 with TRBJ1-1, with a tentative D call TRBD1 (6 bases). The V end was cut by 6 bases, the J end by 1 base, with 9 bases between. The CDR3 has 13 residues. Germline lookup yields CDR1 SNHLY and CDR2 FYNNEI.